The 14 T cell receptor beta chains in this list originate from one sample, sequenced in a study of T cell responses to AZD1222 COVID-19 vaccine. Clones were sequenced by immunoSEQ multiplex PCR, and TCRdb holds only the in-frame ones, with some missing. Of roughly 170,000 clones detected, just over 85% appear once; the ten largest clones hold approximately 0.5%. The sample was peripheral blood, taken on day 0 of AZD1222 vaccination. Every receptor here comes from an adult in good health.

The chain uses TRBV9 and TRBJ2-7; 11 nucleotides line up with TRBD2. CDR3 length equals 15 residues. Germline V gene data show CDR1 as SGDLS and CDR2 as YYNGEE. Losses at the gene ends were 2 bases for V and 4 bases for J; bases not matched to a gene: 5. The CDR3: CASSVSGGAEYEQYF. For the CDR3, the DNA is TGTGCCAGCAGCGTTAGCGGGGGGGCCGAGTACGAGCAGTACTTC.

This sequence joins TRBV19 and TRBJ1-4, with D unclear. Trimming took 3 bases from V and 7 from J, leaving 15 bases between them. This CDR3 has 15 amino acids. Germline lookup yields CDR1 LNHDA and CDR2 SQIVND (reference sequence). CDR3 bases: TGTGCCAGTAGTATGACGGTGATGTTGACTGAAAAACTGTTTTTT. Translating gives CASSMTVMLTEKLFF.

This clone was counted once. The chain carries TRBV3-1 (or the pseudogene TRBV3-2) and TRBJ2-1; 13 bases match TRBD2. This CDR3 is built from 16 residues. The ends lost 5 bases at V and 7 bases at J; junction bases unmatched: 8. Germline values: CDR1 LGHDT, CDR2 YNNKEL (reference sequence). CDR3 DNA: TGTGCCAGCAGCTACGGTCGACTAGCGGGGGGAAATGAGCAGTTCTTC. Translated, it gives CASSYGRLAGGNEQFF.

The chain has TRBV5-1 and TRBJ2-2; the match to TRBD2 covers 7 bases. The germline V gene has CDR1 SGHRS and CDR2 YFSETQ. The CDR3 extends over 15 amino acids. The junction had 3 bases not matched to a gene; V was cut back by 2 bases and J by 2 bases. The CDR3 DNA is TGCGCCAGCAGCTTTACGGGAGGTAACACCGGGGAGCTGTTTTTT. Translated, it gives CASSFTGGNTGELFF.

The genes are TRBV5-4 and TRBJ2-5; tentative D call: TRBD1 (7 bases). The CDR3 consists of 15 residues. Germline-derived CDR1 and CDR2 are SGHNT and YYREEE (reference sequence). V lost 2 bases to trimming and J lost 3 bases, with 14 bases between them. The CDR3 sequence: CASSFWTGGEETQYF. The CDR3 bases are TGTGCCAGCAGCTTTTGGACAGGAGGGGAAGAGACCCAGTACTTC.

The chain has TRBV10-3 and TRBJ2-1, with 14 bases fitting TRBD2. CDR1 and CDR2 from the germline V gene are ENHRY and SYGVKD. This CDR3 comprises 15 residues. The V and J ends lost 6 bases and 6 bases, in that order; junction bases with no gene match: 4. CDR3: CAIRETSGRANEQFF. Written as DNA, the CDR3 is TGTGCCATCAGGGAGACTAGCGGGAGGGCCAATGAGCAGTTCTTC.

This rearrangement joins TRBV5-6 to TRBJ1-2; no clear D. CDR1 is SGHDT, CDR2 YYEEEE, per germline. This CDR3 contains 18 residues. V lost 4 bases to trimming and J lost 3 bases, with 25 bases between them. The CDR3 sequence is CASSPGSQANLRDYGYTF. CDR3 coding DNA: TGTGCCAGCAGCCCTGGGTCGCAAGCTAATTTAAGGGACTATGGCTACACCTTC.

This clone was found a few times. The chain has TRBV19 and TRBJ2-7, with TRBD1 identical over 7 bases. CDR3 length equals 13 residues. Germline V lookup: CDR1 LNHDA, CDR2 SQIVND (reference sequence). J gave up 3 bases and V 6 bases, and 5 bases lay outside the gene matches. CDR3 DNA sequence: TGTGCCAGTAGCCACAGGGGAAGCTACGAGCAGTACTTC. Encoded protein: CASSHRGSYEQYF.

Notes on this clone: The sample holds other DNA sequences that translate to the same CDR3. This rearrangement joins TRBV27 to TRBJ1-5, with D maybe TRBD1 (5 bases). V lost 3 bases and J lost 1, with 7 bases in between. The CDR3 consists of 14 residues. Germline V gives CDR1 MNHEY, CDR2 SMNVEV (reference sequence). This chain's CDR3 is CASSLGGSNQPQHF. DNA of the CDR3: TGTGCCAGCAGTTTGGGGGGGAGCAATCAGCCCCAGCATTTT.

CDR3 sequence: CASSLGTSGTRGDTQYF. The CDR3 DNA is TGTGCCAGCAGCTTAGGGACTAGCGGGACCCGAGGAGATACGCAGTATTTT. The chain has TRBV11-2 and TRBJ2-3; 12 bases are shared with TRBD2. The CDR3 loop spans 17 amino acids. Per germline, CDR1 SGHAT and CDR2 FQNNGV. The V segment lost 1 base and the J segment 5 bases; nucleotides outside the gene matches: 7. The full variable domain, its missing parts supplied by reference TRBV11-2 and TRBJ2-3, is EAGVAQSPRYKIIEKRQSVAFWCNPISGHATLYWYQQILGQGPKLLIQFQNNGVVDDSQLPKDRFSAERLKGVDSTLKIQPAKLEDSAVYLCASSLGTSGTRGDTQYFGPGTRLTVL.

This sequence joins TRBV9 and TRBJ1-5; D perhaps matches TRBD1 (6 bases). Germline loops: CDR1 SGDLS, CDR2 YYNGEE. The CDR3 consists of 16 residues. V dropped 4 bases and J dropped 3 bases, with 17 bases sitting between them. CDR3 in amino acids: CASSPGVGAANQPQHF. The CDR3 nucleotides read TGTGCCAGCAGCCCAGGCGTGGGGGCAGCCAATCAGCCCCAGCATTTT.

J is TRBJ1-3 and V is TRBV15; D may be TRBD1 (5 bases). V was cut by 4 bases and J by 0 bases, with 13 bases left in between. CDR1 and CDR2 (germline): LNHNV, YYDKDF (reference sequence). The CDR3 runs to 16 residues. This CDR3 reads CATSKGGAGSGNTIYF. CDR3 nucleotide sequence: TGTGCCACCAGCAAGGGAGGGGCAGGCTCTGGAAACACCATATATTTT.

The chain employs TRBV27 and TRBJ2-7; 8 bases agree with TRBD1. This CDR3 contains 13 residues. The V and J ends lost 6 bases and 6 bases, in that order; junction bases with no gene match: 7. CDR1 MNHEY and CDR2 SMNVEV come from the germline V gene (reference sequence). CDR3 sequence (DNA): TGTGCCAGCAGCCTGGGACAGGCCCGCGAGCAGTACTTC. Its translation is CASSLGQAREQYF.

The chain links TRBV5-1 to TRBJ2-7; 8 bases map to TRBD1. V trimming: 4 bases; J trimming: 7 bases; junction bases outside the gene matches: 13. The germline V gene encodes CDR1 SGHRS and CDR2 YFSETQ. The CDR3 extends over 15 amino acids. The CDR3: CASSSQDRVSGEQYF. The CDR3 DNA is TGCGCCAGCAGCAGTCAGGACAGGGTATCGGGAGAGCAGTACTTC.